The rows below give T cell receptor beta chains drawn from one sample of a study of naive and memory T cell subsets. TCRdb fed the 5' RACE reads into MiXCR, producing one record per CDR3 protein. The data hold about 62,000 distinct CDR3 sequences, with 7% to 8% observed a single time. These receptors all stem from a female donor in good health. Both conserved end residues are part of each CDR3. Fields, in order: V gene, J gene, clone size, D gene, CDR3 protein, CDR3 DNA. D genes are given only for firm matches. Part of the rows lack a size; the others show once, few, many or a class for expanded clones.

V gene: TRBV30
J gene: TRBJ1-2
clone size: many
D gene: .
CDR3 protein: CAWLQGYSLYGYTF
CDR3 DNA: TGTGCCTGGCTTCAGGGGTATAGCCTCTATGGCTACACCTTC

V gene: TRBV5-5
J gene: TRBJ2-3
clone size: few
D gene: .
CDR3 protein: CASQKIVDTQYF
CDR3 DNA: TGTGCCAGCCAAAAGATCGTGGATACGCAGTATTTT

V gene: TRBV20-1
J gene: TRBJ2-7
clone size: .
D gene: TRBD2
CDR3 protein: CSARAPHSGRGSYEQYF
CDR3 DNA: TGCAGTGCTAGAGCCCCACATAGCGGGAGGGGATCCTACGAGCAGTACTTC

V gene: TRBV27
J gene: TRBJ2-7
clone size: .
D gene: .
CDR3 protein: CASSPGGLTYEQYF
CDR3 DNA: TGTGCCAGCAGCCCCGGCGGGTTAACCTACGAGCAGTACTTC

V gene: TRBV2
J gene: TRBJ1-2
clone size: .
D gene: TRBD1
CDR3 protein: CASSEQGGIGYTF
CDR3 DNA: TGTGCCAGCAGTGAACAGGGGGGAATTGGCTACACCTTC

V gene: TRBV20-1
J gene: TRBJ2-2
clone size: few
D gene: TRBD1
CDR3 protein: CSARRQGANTGELFF
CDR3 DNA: TGCAGTGCTAGAAGGCAGGGGGCGAACACCGGGGAGCTGTTTTTT

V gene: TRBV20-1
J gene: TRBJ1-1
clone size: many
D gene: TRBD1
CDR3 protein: CTPQGGPNTEAFF
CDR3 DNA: TGCACCCCCCAGGGGGGGCCCAACACTGAAGCTTTCTTT

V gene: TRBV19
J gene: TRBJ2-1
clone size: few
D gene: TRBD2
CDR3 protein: CASSIETLAGLNNEQFF
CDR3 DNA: TGTGCCAGTAGTATTGAGACTTTAGCGGGACTGAACAATGAGCAGTTCTTC

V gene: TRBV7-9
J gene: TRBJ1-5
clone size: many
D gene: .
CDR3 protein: CASSPGENQPQHF
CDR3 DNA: TGTGCCAGCAGCCCCGGAGAGAATCAGCCCCAGCATTTT

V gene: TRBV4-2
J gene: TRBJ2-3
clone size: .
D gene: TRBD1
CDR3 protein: CASSQGDRTNTDTQYF
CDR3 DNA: TGTGCCAGCAGCCAAGGGGACAGGACCAACACAGATACGCAGTATTTT

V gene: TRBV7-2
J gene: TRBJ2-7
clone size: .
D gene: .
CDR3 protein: CASSISFWGLPPGEQYF
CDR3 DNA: TGTGCCAGCAGCATAAGCTTTTGGGGACTCCCACCCGGGGAGCAGTACTTC

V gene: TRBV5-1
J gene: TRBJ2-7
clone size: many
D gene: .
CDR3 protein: CASSGGQEPYEQYF
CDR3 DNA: TGCGCCAGCTCGGGTGGTCAGGAACCCTACGAGCAGTACTTC

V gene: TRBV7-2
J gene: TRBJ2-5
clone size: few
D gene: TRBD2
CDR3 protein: CASSPRPSGAQETQYF
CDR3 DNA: TGTGCCAGCAGCCCCCGCCCTAGCGGAGCACAAGAGACCCAGTACTTC

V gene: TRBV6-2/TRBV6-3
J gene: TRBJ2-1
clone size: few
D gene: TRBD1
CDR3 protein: CASNDRGGWDEQFF
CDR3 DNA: TGTGCCAGCAACGACAGGGGAGGTTGGGATGAGCAGTTCTTC

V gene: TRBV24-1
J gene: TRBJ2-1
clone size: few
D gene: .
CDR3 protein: CATSDLGGTSEGKEQFF
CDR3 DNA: TGTGCCACCAGTGACCTAGGCGGCACTAGTGAAGGAAAGGAGCAGTTCTTC

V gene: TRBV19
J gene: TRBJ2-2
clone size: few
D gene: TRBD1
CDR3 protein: CASSIFGDRGAGELFF
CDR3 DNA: TGTGCCAGTAGTATATTTGGAGACAGGGGCGCCGGGGAGCTGTTTTTT

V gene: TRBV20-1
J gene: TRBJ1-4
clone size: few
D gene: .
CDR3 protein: CSARDTTGMGEKLFF
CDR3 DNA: TGCAGTGCTAGAGATACCACAGGGATGGGTGAAAAACTGTTTTTT

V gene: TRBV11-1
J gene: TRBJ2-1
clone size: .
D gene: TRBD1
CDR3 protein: CASSLGQGLYNEQFF
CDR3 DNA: TGTGCCAGCAGCTTAGGACAGGGGTTGTACAATGAGCAGTTCTTC

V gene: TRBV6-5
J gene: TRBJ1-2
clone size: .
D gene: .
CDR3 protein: CASSYSSGETGYGYTF
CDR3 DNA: TGTGCCAGCAGTTACTCGAGTGGAGAAACCGGCTATGGCTACACCTTC

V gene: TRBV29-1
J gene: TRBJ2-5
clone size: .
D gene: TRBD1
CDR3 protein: CSVSGQGLRETQYF
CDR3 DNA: TGCAGCGTTTCAGGACAGGGGTTGCGAGAGACCCAGTACTTC

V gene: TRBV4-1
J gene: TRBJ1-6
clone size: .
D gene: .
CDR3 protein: CASSQDAGTVSPLHF
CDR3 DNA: TGCGCCAGCAGCCAAGACGCGGGAACCGTTTCACCCCTCCACTTT

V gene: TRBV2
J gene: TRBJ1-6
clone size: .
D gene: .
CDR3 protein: CASSEGGSPLHF
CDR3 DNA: TGTGCCAGCAGTGAAGGGGGATCACCCCTCCACTTT

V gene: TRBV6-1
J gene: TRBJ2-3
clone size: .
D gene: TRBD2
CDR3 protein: CASSEALAGGTDTQYF
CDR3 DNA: TGTGCCAGCAGTGAAGCTCTAGCGGGGGGCACAGATACGCAGTATTTT

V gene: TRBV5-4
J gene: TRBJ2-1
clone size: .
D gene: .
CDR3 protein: CASSLDPRQDNEQFF
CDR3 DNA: TGTGCCAGCAGCCTCGACCCGCGACAGGACAATGAGCAGTTCTTC

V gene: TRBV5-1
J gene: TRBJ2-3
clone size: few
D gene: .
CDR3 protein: CASSLDHTQYF
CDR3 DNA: TGCGCCAGCAGCTTGGATCATACGCAGTATTTT

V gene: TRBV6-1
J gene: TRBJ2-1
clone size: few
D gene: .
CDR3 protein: CASSYPHHNEQFF
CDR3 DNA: TGTGCCAGCAGTTATCCCCACCACAATGAGCAGTTCTTC

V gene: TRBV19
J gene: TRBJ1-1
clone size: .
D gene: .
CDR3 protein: CASSIPGDMSTEAFF
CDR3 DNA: TGTGCCAGTAGTATTCCGGGAGATATGAGCACTGAAGCTTTCTTT

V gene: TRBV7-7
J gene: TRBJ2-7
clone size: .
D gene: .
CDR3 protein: CASSLGGTASYEQYF
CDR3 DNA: TGTGCTAGCAGCTTAGGTGGTACAGCCTCCTACGAGCAGTACTTC

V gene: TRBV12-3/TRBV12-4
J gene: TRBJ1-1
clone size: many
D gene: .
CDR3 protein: CATASGRTAFF
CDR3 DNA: TGTGCCACCGCATCTGGCAGGACGGCTTTCTTT

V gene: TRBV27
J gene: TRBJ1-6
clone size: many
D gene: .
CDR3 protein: CASSRDPRGPLHF
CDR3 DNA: TGTGCCAGCAGCCGGGACCCCAGGGGACCCCTCCACTTT

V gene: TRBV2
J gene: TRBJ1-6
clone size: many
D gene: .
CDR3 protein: CASRTSGTVGSPLHF
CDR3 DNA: TGTGCCAGCAGGACCTCCGGGACCGTGGGTTCACCCCTCCACTTT

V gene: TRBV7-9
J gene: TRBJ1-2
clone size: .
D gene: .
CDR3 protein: CASSPRSGATNYGYTF
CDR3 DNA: TGTGCCAGCAGCCCCCGGTCGGGTGCTACTAACTATGGCTACACCTTC

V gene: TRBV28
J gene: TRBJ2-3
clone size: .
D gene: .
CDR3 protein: CASSFHRLDGTQYF
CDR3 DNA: TGTGCCAGCAGTTTCCATCGACTAGACGGTACGCAGTATTTT

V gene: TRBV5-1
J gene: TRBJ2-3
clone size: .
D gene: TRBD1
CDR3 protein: CASRRSGTGADTQYF
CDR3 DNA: TGCGCCAGCAGGCGGTCCGGGACAGGGGCCGATACGCAGTATTTT

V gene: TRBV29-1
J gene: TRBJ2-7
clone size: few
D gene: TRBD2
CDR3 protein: CSVRPAGDYEQYF
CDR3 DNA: TGCAGCGTCCGACCTGCGGGGGACTACGAGCAGTACTTC

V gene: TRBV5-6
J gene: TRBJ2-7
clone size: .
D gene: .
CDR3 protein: CASSWGETSEQYF
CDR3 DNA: TGTGCCAGCAGCTGGGGGGAAACCTCCGAGCAGTACTTC

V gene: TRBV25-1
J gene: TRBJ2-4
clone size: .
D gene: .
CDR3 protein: CASSELGQGNIQYF
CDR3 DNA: TGTGCCAGCAGTGAACTGGGGCAGGGAAACATTCAGTACTTC

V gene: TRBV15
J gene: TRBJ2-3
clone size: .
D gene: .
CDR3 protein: CATSRVVGDTQYF
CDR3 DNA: TGTGCCACCAGCAGAGTAGTAGGGGATACGCAGTATTTT

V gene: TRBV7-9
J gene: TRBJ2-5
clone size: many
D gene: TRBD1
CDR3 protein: CASILTGGVEETQYF
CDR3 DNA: TGTGCCAGCATCCTGACAGGGGGCGTGGAGGAGACCCAGTACTTC

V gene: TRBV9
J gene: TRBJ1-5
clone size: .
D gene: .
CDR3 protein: CASAARNDQPQHF
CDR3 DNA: TGTGCCAGCGCAGCCCGGAACGATCAGCCCCAGCATTTT

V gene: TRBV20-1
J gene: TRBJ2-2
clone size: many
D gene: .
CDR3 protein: CSASKGVTANTGELFF
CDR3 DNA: TGCAGTGCTTCAAAGGGTGTAACCGCGAACACCGGGGAGCTGTTTTTT

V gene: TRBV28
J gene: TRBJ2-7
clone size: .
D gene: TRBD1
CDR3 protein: CASSFRGTAVYEQYF
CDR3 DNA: TGTGCCAGCAGTTTTAGGGGGACAGCCGTCTACGAGCAGTACTTC

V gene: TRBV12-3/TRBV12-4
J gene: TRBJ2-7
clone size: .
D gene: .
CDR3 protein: CASSPQGGDEQYF
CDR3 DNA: TGTGCCAGCAGTCCTCAGGGTGGCGACGAGCAGTACTTC

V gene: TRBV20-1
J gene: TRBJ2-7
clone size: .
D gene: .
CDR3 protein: CSAAGTASSYEQYF
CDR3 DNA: TGCAGTGCTGCCGGGACTGCTAGCTCCTACGAGCAGTACTTC

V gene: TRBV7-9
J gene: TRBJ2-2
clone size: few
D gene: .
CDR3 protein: CASSTRAEGGELFF
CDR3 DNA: TGTGCCAGCAGCACCCGGGCCGAAGGCGGGGAGCTGTTTTTT

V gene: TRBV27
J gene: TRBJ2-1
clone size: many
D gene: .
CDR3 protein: CASGPYNEQFF
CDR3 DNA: TGTGCCAGCGGTCCGTATAATGAGCAGTTCTTC

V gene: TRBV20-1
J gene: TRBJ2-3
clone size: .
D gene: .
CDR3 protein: CSARDVRGQYTDTQYF
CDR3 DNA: TGCAGTGCTAGAGATGTGCGGGGGCAGTATACAGATACGCAGTATTTT

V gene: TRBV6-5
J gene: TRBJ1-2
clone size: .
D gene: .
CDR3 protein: CASSYDSNGNYGYTF
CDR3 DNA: TGTGCCAGCAGTTACGATTCAAACGGGAACTATGGCTACACCTTC